This T cell receptor beta chain was documented in a study of post-analysis software for immune sequencing data. As for the study in general: Secondary progressive, relapsing-remitting and progressive-relapsing multiple sclerosis were among the included disease courses.

Study-wide results and caveats: When patients were compared with controls, about five TRBV segments were more frequent, TRBV5-6, TRBV5-1 and TRBV20-1 among them. People with multiple sclerosis had a significantly lower normalized Chao1 diversity than controls did.

In the case of this clonotype: Its cognate antigen is unknown.

Every TCR beta cDNA library bore unique molecular identifiers. Input populations of about 1 to 11 million T cells gave rise to some 500,000 cDNA molecules. Via MiXCR, TCRdb re-called the PCR reads, giving one row per CDR3 protein. The table lists roughly 700,000 distinct CDR3 sequences, approximately 30% of them singletons. The germline CDR1 and CDR2 sequences are MNHEY and SMNVEV (reference sequence). V was shortened by 7 bases and J by 0 bases, with 12 bases between the two germline ends. The CDR3 runs to 14 residues. This TCR was recovered from a girl aged 5-17 years with multiple sclerosis. Sample: blood. The J gene is TRBJ1-1, the V gene TRBV27; perhaps TRBD1 as D (5 bases). The CDR3 is CASTPQGLNTEAFF. The CDR3, as DNA: TGTGCCAGCACGCCTCAGGGTTTGAACACTGAAGCTTTCTTT.